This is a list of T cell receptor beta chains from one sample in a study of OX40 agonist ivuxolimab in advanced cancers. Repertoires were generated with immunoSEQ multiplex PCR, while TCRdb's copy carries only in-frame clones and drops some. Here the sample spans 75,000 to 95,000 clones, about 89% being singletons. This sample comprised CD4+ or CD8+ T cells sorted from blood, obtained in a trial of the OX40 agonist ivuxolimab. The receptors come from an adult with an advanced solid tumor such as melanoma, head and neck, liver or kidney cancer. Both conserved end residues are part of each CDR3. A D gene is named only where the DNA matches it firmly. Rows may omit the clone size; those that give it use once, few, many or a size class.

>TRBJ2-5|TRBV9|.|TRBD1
CASSARTGVQETQYF
TGTGCCAGCAGCGCCAGGACAGGGGTCCAAGAGACCCAGTACTTC
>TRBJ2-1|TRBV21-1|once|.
CASRGAYNEQFF
TGTGCCAGCAGGGGGGCCTACAATGAGCAGTTCTTC
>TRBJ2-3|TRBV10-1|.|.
CASSGGAPLTDTQYF
TGCGCCAGCAGTGGTGGGGCTCCACTCACAGATACGCAGTATTTT
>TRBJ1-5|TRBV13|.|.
CASSLGGGQPQHF
TGTGCCAGCAGCTTAGGCGGGGGGCAGCCCCAGCATTTT
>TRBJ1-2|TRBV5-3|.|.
CARSSFQGHGSVYDYGYTF
TGTGCCAGAAGCTCGTTTCAGGGTCACGGGTCCGTCTACGACTATGGCTACACCTTC
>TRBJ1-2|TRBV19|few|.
CASSIGPRANYGYTF
TGTGCCAGTAGTATCGGCCCGCGGGCTAACTATGGCTACACCTTC
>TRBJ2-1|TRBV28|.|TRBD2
CASQRAGGDYNEQFF
TGTGCCAGCCAAAGAGCGGGAGGCGACTACAATGAGCAGTTCTTC
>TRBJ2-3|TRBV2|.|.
CASRLLPRGYTDTQYF
TGTGCCAGCAGGCTTTTACCGAGGGGGTACACAGATACGCAGTATTTT
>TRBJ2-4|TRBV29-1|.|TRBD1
CSVVKGQGNIQYF
TGCAGCGTTGTCAAAGGACAGGGAAACATTCAGTACTTC
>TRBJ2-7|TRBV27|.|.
CASSFNGVSSYEQYF
TGTGCCAGCAGTTTTAACGGGGTAAGCTCCTACGAGCAGTACTTC
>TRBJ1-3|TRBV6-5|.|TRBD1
CASNLDRVRGNTIYF
TGTGCCAGCAACCTAGACAGGGTCCGGGGAAACACCATATATTTT
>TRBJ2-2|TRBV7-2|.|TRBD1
CASSLGQGGTGELFF
TGTGCCAGCAGCTTAGGACAGGGCGGCACCGGGGAGCTGTTTTTT
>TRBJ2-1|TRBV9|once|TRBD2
CASSYPGLAGRNEQFF
TGTGCCAGCAGCTATCCAGGACTAGCGGGAAGGAATGAGCAGTTCTTC
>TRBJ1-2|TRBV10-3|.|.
CAISDRGLGYGYTF
TGTGCCATCAGTGATCGGGGGTTGGGCTATGGCTACACCTTC
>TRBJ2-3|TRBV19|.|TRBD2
CASTPAGGTDTQYF
TGTGCCAGTACCCCAGCGGGAGGCACAGATACGCAGTATTTT